Below are 22 T cell receptor beta chains sequenced from a single sample in a study of blood T cell repertoires in COVID-19. Assay used: immunoSEQ multiplex PCR; TCRdb lists only in-frame clones, some missing. Of some 350,000 clones listed, roughly 86% are singletons. Sequenced input: peripheral blood. The source of these receptors is a human donor in a cohort sampled during active COVID-19.

The chain combines TRBV2 with TRBJ1-6; D gene ambiguous. The V end lost 3 bases, the J end lost 5 bases, and 20 bases lay between the germline ends. CDR3 size: 18 residues. Germline V gives CDR1 SNHLY, CDR2 FYNNEI. The CDR3 DNA is TGTGCCAGCAGTGAGACGGGTCTGAGGGAAGTCGATAATTCACCCCTCCACTTT. Translation: CASSETGLREVDNSPLHF.

This chain joins TRBV6-1 and TRBJ2-5; TRBD1 aligns across 8 bases. From germline, CDR1 is MNHNS and CDR2 SASEGT. This CDR3 spans 16 amino acids. V shed 1 base and J 4 bases; nucleotides not matched to a gene: 8. The CDR3 sequence is CASSEGGQGRGETQYF. CDR3 in DNA: TGTGCCAGCAGTGAAGGAGGACAGGGTCGTGGAGAGACCCAGTACTTC.

V usage is TRBV18 and J usage is TRBJ1-5; no reliable D call. Germline-derived CDR1 and CDR2 are KGHSH and LQKENI. The V end was cut by 3 bases, the J end by 2 bases, with 8 bases between. The CDR3 totals 14 residues. The CDR3 here is CASSPSQGNQPQHF. The CDR3, as DNA: TGTGCCAGCTCACCTTCGCAGGGCAATCAGCCCCAGCATTTT.

The chain recombines TRBV7-6 with TRBJ1-2; D is unclear. V shed 5 bases and J shed 4 bases, with 11 bases lying between them. Looked up from germline, CDR1 is SGHVS and CDR2 is FNYEAQ. The CDR3 extends over 13 amino acids. Here the CDR3 reads CASSDSGSYGYTF. For the CDR3, the DNA is TGTGCCAGCAGCGATAGCGGGAGCTATGGCTACACCTTC. The full variable domain, completed using reference TRBV7-6 and TRBJ1-2, is GAGVSQSPRYKVTKRGQDVALRCDPISGHVSLYWYRQALGQGPEFLTYFNYEAQQDKSGLPNDRFSAERPEGSISTLTIQRTEQRDSAMYRCASSDSGSYGYTFGSGTRLTVV.

V and J are TRBV24-1 and TRBJ1-3; tentative D call: TRBD1 (5 bases). Trimming removed 10 bases at V and 4 bases at J, with 19 bases between. The CDR3 totals 15 residues. Germline CDR1 reads KGHDR; CDR2 reads SFDVKD. The CDR3 loop reads CATITGGTGGNTIYF. CDR3 coding DNA: TGTGCCACAATCACCGGGGGAACGGGGGGAAACACCATATATTTT.

The genes are TRBV14 and TRBJ2-1; 7 bases match TRBD2. Germline-derived CDR1 and CDR2 are SGHDN and FVKESK. The CDR3 extends over 15 amino acids. The V gene end was trimmed by 1 base and the J gene end by 7 bases; junction bases not matched to a gene: 7. This CDR3 is CASSQARLAVNEQFF. DNA of the CDR3: TGTGCCAGCAGCCAAGCACGGCTAGCGGTGAATGAGCAGTTCTTC.

This rearrangement joins TRBV25-1 to TRBJ2-2; no clear D gene. The CDR3 runs 12 residues. V was clipped by 4 bases and J by 7 bases, with 7 bases between them. Germline assignment: CDR1 MGHDK and CDR2 SYGVNS. CDR3 sequence (DNA): TGTGCCAGCAGTGGCGGTGGCGGGGAGCTGTTTTTT. Residues: CASSGGGGELFF.

V gene TRBV28 combines with J gene TRBJ1-2, with D possibly being TRBD1 (6 bases). Per the germline V gene, CDR1 is MDHEN and CDR2 is SYDVKM. Trimming removed 4 bases from V and 4 bases from J, with 13 bases in between. This CDR3 region has 14 residues. The CDR3 nucleotides are TGTGCCAGCAGTTCGCCGGGACACCTCTATGGCTACACCTTC. Residues: CASSSPGHLYGYTF.

In its sample, this clone was seen once. This chain uses TRBV29-1 with TRBJ2-1; D is ambiguous. Germline loops: CDR1 SQVTM, CDR2 ANQGSEA. Trimming shortened V by 4 bases and J by 0 bases, and 10 bases separated the two germline ends. This CDR3 contains 14 residues. The CDR3 loop reads CSVVNQVSYNEQFF. CDR3 sequence (DNA): TGCAGCGTTGTAAACCAGGTCTCCTACAATGAGCAGTTCTTC.

CDR3 nucleotides: TGTGCCAGCAGCTTAGCGAGGACAGGGCGCAATCAGCCCCAGCATTTT. Its translation: CASSLARTGRNQPQHF. This sequence joins TRBV5-8 and TRBJ1-5; 8 positions agree with TRBD1. The CDR3 is 16 residues long. Looked up from germline, CDR1 is SGHTS and CDR2 is YDEGEE. V lost 2 bases, J lost 2 bases, and 6 bases stayed unmatched.

The chain is built from TRBV28 and TRBJ1-1, with D hard to call. Looked up from germline, CDR1 is MDHEN and CDR2 is SYDVKM. V was cut by 8 bases and J by 8 bases, with 15 bases left in between. CDR3 length: 12 amino acids. The CDR3 sequence: CASGLRGKEAFF. CDR3 nucleotide sequence: TGTGCCAGCGGATTGCGCGGGAAGGAAGCTTTCTTT.

This clone was counted a single time. The J gene is TRBJ1-4, the V gene TRBV28; 7 nucleotides match TRBD1. Germline lookup yields CDR1 MDHEN and CDR2 SYDVKM. The trim removed 2 bases at V and 6 bases at J, leaving 3 bases unmatched. This CDR3 has 14 residues. In DNA, the CDR3 is TGTGCCAGCAGTTTAGGGACAGTTGATGAAAAACTGTTTTTT. Encoded protein: CASSLGTVDEKLFF.

This rearrangement joins TRBV4-1 to TRBJ1-4; 10 bases align to TRBD1. The ends lost 0 bases at V and 10 bases at J; junction bases unmatched: 17. Germline V gives CDR1 MGHRA, CDR2 YSYEKL. The CDR3 extends over 19 amino acids. The CDR3, as DNA: TGCGCCAGCAGCCAAGACCAAGGAGGGACAGGGGTGTCCATGAGAAAACTGTTTTTT. Amino acids: CASSQDQGGTGVSMRKLFF.

Written as DNA, the CDR3 is TGCGCCAGCGCTCAAACTAGCGGAGACTCCTACAATGAGCAGTTCTTC. Translation gives CASAQTSGDSYNEQFF. The rearrangement uses TRBV5-1 and TRBJ2-1; 8 bases are a match to TRBD2. This CDR3 has 16 amino acids. V shed 7 bases and J 0 bases; nucleotides not matched to a gene: 9. The germline gives CDR1 SGHRS, CDR2 YFSETQ.

This clone was seen a single time. The gene calls are TRBV7-9 and TRBJ2-3, with 7 bases identical to TRBD1. This CDR3 comprises 15 residues. The trim removed 5 bases at V and 4 bases at J, leaving 9 bases unmatched. The germline V gene has CDR1 SEHNR and CDR2 FQNEAQ (reference sequence). The chain's CDR3 is CASSTDRQGADTQYF. CDR3 DNA: TGTGCCAGCAGCACCGACCGCCAGGGGGCAGATACGCAGTATTTT.

The genes are TRBV6-1 and TRBJ2-5; 8 nucleotides align to TRBD2. The junction had 2 bases not matched to a gene; V was cut back by 1 base and J by 4 bases. Germline V CDR1 and CDR2: MNHNS, SASEGT. The CDR3 totals 14 residues. This CDR3 is CASSEGLAIETQYF. CDR3 coding DNA: TGTGCCAGCAGTGAAGGACTAGCGATAGAGACCCAGTACTTC.

The chain is built from TRBV7-3 and TRBJ2-1; D is perhaps TRBD1 (6 bases). The CDR3 has 14 amino acids. The germline CDR1 and CDR2 sequences are SGHTA and FQGTGA. V was shortened by 3 bases and J by 3 bases, with 9 bases between the two germline ends. Written as DNA, the CDR3 is TGTGCCAGCAGCTTCAGGGGAGACTACAATGAGCAGTTCTTC. It specifies CASSFRGDYNEQFF. Combining the CDR3 with reference TRBV7-3 and TRBJ2-1 gives the whole variable domain GAGVSQTPSNKVTEKGKYVELRCDPISGHTALYWYRQSLGQGPEFLIYFQGTGAADDSGLPNDRFFAVRPEGSVSTLKIQRTERGDSAVYLCASSFRGDYNEQFFGPGTRLTVL.

The rearrangement links TRBV27 to TRBJ2-3; 7 positions agree with TRBD2. The germline V gene encodes CDR1 MNHEY and CDR2 SMNVEV (reference sequence). Trimming removed 1 base from V and 4 bases from J; junction bases left unmatched: 8. The CDR3 length is 16 residues. CDR3 amino acids: CASSLWEGGIADTQYF. DNA of the CDR3: TGTGCCAGCAGTTTATGGGAGGGAGGGATTGCAGATACGCAGTATTTT.

This chain connects TRBV4-1 to TRBJ2-3; possibly TRBD2 for D (5 bases). Looked up from germline, CDR1 is MGHRA and CDR2 is YSYEKL. The CDR3 spans 18 residues. The germline V and J ends were trimmed by 1 base and 1 base, with 18 bases remaining between them. The CDR3 DNA reads as TGCGCCAGCAGCCAAGCCCCTATGGACTCCGAAGGCACAGATACGCAGTATTTT. Translated: CASSQAPMDSEGTDTQYF.

The table lists this clone with a few counts. The rearrangement uses TRBV5-1 and TRBJ2-7, with 9 bases that match TRBD2. V lost 5 bases, J lost 3 bases, and 12 bases stayed unmatched. CDR1 SGHRS and CDR2 YFSETQ come from the germline V gene. The CDR3 is made up of 16 amino acids. The CDR3 here is CASRKMGTSRIYEQYF. CDR3 DNA: TGCGCCAGCAGAAAGATGGGGACTAGCAGAATCTACGAGCAGTACTTC.

The CDR3 DNA reads TGTGCCAGCTCAGCGGGAGGGTTCTACGAGCAGTACTTC. This encodes CASSAGGFYEQYF. This chain uses TRBV28 with TRBJ2-7; 10 nucleotides agree with TRBD2. CDR3 length: 13 residues. Per germline, CDR1 MDHEN and CDR2 SYDVKM. The trim removed 8 bases at V and 3 bases at J, leaving 4 bases unmatched.

The rearrangement links TRBV6-6 to TRBJ2-7, with 7 bases lining up with TRBD2. Germline V gene data show CDR1 as MNHNY and CDR2 as SVGAGI (reference sequence). The CDR3 is 16 amino acids. J was trimmed by 0 bases and V by 3 bases; bases with no gene match: 8. The DNA for the CDR3 is TGTGCCAGCAGTTATCCGCGGGGGATTAGCTCCTACGAGCAGTACTTC. This gives the protein CASSYPRGISSYEQYF.